This TCR beta chain comes out of a study of blood T cell repertoires in COVID-19. As for the study in general: Sample material is recorded as cDNA or gDNA derived from T cells, B-cell-depleted T cells, or PBMCs.

Authors' processing steps: By means of reference gene primer amplification, nucleated cell counts were estimated. Assay used: immunoSEQ multiplex PCR; TCRdb lists only in-frame clones, some missing. That table furnishes V, J and clone size, whereas the DNA furnished D and trimming. The data hold roughly 67,000 clones, with about 86% observed a single time. V lost 1 base, J lost 2 bases, and 2 bases stayed unmatched. From germline, CDR1 is SGHDT and CDR2 YYEEEE. This CDR3 has 15 amino acids. The TCR comes from a man between 45 and 60 years old with active COVID-19. This chain links TRBV5-6 with TRBJ2-5; 10 nucleotides align to TRBD2. Sequencing input: peripheral blood. The CDR3 sequence is CASSLIAGGQETQYF. In DNA form, the CDR3 reads TGTGCCAGCAGCTTGATAGCGGGGGGTCAAGAGACCCAGTACTTC.